This T cell receptor beta chain was observed in a study of T cells in Graves' hyperthyroidism and ophthalmopathy. Study overall: Peripheral blood samples were taken at initial diagnosis, prior to any treatment.

Regions amplified from RNA transcripts were the TCR beta CDR3 regions. During a first-round RT-PCR of the TCR CDR3, the HTBI primer set was used. TCRdb fed the multiplex PCR reads into MiXCR, producing one record per CDR3 protein. Of more than 50,000 distinct CDR3 sequences in the sample, approximately 50% are singletons; the top ten hold 3.3%. This clonotype occurred many times. V lost 9 bases, J lost 7 bases, and 13 bases stayed unmatched. Germline V CDR1 and CDR2: LGHNA, YNFKEQ. The CDR3 is 15 amino acids. The gene calls are TRBV4-2 and TRBJ2-1; 9 nucleotides match TRBD2. Material for sequencing was blood. The TCR was taken from a woman aged 55-70 years with Graves' ophthalmopathy. Here the CDR3 reads CASRGRDSETNEQFF. In DNA, the CDR3 is TGTGCCAGTCGCGGGAGGGACAGTGAGACAAATGAGCAGTTCTTC.